A single sample is the source of the 12 T cell receptor beta chains below, sequenced in a study of TIL therapy for anti-PD-1-resistant metastatic lung cancer. The time point was: pre-treatment sample, taken before nivolumab and TIL therapy. The immunoSEQ assay was v3. Sequencing used immunoSEQ multiplex PCR; TCRdb keeps in-frame clones, though not all of them. In the table there are 40,000 to 60,000 clones, roughly 85% of which are singletons. The material sequenced was blood, taken at baseline. These receptor sequences come from a woman aged 25 to 80 with non-small cell lung cancer.

This chain joins TRBV29-1 and TRBJ1-3; D is unresolved. The CDR3 runs to 12 residues. V was clipped by 4 bases and J by 8 bases, with 12 bases between them. Germline CDR1 is SQVTM and CDR2 is ANQGSEA. The CDR3 bases are TGCAGCGTTGTATCACAGTCTGACACCATATATTTT. Encoded protein: CSVVSQSDTIYF.

The chain links TRBV6-5 to TRBJ2-3, with TRBD2 as a possible D gene (6 bases). This CDR3 contains 15 residues. The germline V gene encodes CDR1 MNHEY and CDR2 SVGAGI. V lost 4 bases to trimming and J lost 3 bases, with 14 bases between them. The CDR3 loop is CASSFTGVSTDTQYF. CDR3 nucleotide sequence: TGTGCCAGCAGTTTCACGGGAGTTTCTACAGATACGCAGTATTTT.

The chain is built from TRBV7-2 and TRBJ2-5, with TRBD1 matching 7 bases. The J call could be wrong; TRBJ2-7 is a better fit for the DNA end. Germline V gene sequence: CDR1 SGHTA, CDR2 FQGNSA. The CDR3 covers 12 residues. The DNA of the CDR3 is TGTGCCAGCAGCCGACAGGGCTACGAGCAGTACTTC. It specifies CASSRQGYEQYF.

The DNA for the CDR3 is TGTGCCAGCAGTTACCGGGCGGACAGGATCTATGGCTACACCTTC. Its translation is CASSYRADRIYGYTF. This sequence joins TRBV6-5 and TRBJ1-2, with 7 bases aligning to TRBD1. Germline V gene sequence: CDR1 MNHEY, CDR2 SVGAGI. This CDR3 is 15 amino acids long. V lost 2 bases and J lost 4; bases outside the gene matches: 7.

The chain has TRBV7-8 and TRBJ1-2, with a tentative D call TRBD1 (5 bases). V shed 1 base and J shed 5 bases, with 11 bases lying between them. The CDR3 has 14 residues. Germline lookup yields CDR1 SGHVS and CDR2 FQNEAQ. The CDR3, as DNA: TGTGCCAGCAGCTTAGAAGGCAGGGAATATGGCTACACCTTC. Translating gives CASSLEGREYGYTF.

The V and J genes are TRBV5-4 and TRBJ1-4; D perhaps matches TRBD1 (6 bases). This CDR3 region has 14 residues. Trimming took off 6 bases at V and 4 bases at J, with 13 bases between the two ends. From germline, CDR1 is SGHNT and CDR2 YYREEE (reference sequence). This chain's CDR3 is CASTGGGRNEKLFF. In DNA form, the CDR3 reads TGTGCCAGCACGGGCGGGGGGCGTAATGAAAAACTGTTTTTT.

This clone showed up just a few times. The chain is built from TRBV4-1 and TRBJ1-4, with no clear D. Germline V gives CDR1 MGHRA, CDR2 YSYEKL. V lost 4 bases and J 6 bases, leaving 15 bases between the germline ends. This CDR3 region has 15 residues. CDR3 sequence: CASSPQVNADEKLFF. CDR3 DNA sequence: TGCGCCAGCAGCCCTCAAGTCAATGCGGATGAAAAACTGTTTTTT.

This chain connects TRBV5-4 to TRBJ2-3; 7 bases fit TRBD2. The CDR3 spans 14 residues. Per germline, CDR1 SGHNT and CDR2 YYREEE (reference sequence). The CDR3 loop reads CAASGGISTDTQYF. The CDR3 nucleotides are TGTGCGGCTAGCGGAGGGATAAGCACAGATACGCAGTATTTT. The variable domain in full, with the rest retrieved from reference TRBV5-4 and TRBJ2-3, is ETGVTQSPTHLIKTRGQQVTLRCSSQSGHNTVSWYQQALGQGPQFIFQYYREEENGRGNFPPRFSGLQFPNYSSELNVNALELDDSALYLCAASGGISTDTQYFGPGTRLTVL.

This chain links TRBV7-8 with TRBJ1-5; the match to TRBD1 covers 9 bases. Germline V CDR1 and CDR2: SGHVS, FQNEAQ. The CDR3 spans 17 residues. V dropped 5 bases and J dropped 6; count of bases not matched to a gene: 14. This chain's CDR3 is CASSPMAGTGLGQPQHF. DNA for the CDR3: TGTGCCAGCAGCCCAATGGCCGGGACAGGGTTAGGTCAGCCCCAGCATTTT.

The rearrangement links TRBV15 to TRBJ2-7; 10 nucleotides align to TRBD2. The CDR3 runs to 13 residues. CDR1 LNHNV and CDR2 YYDKDF come from the germline V gene (reference sequence). V lost 6 bases and J lost 7; bases outside the gene matches: 6. CDR3 DNA: TGTGCCACCAGGGCTAGCGGGGGAGGAGAGCAGTACTTC. It codes for CATRASGGGEQYF.

The gene calls are TRBV28 and TRBJ1-2, with D unclear. Germline V gene sequence: CDR1 MDHEN, CDR2 SYDVKM. Trimming stripped 7 bases from V and 1 base from J, with 13 bases between. CDR3 size: 14 residues. The CDR3 loop reads CASTEQPFNYGYTF. The CDR3 DNA is TGTGCCAGCACCGAGCAGCCTTTTAACTATGGCTACACCTTC.

V gene TRBV7-3 combines with J gene TRBJ1-2; TRBD1 aligns across 9 bases. After removal of 4 bases from V and 8 bases from J, the junction contained 5 bases not matched to a gene. Per the germline V gene, CDR1 is SGHTA and CDR2 is FQGTGA. The CDR3 runs 13 residues. The CDR3 is CASSSLQGAGYTF. DNA for the CDR3: TGTGCCAGCAGCTCTTTACAGGGGGCAGGCTACACCTTC.